Each of the 15 T cell receptor beta chains below was sequenced from the same sample in a study of PD-1 blockade in classical Hodgkin lymphoma. Here immunoSEQ multiplex PCR was the method, and the copy in TCRdb shows in-frame clones only, minus some. There are almost 15,000 clones in the sample; roughly 89% occur only once, and about 18% lies in the top ten. The time point here: cycle 4 day 1 (C4D1), after 6 weeks of nivolumab. Relapses following autologous stem cell transplantation were seen in all patients, with brentuximab vedotin exposure varying. Thawed PBMCs were the source of CD8+ T cells, obtained through magnetic negative selection. Sequenced material: CD8+ T cells from blood, taken before the fourth cycle of nivolumab. Receptor source: a human donor with classical Hodgkin lymphoma.

The rearrangement uses TRBV13 and TRBJ2-1; D not resolved. Deletions cut 2 bases from V and 3 bases from J, with 11 bases between. The germline CDR1 and CDR2 sequences are PRHDT and FYEKMQ (reference sequence). There are 15 residues in the CDR3. CDR3 amino acids: CASSLKGHNYNEQFF. The CDR3 DNA sequence: TGTGCCAGCAGCTTAAAGGGCCATAACTACAATGAGCAGTTCTTC.

This clone was observed a handful of times. The CDR3 sequence is CASSNPPRTSGVDEQFF. DNA of the CDR3: TGTGCCAGCAGCAACCCTCCGAGGACTAGCGGGGTCGATGAGCAGTTCTTC. The chain couples TRBV7-9 to TRBJ2-1; 12 nucleotides align to TRBD2. CDR1 SEHNR and CDR2 FQNEAQ come from the germline V gene (reference sequence). The CDR3 has 17 residues. With V trimmed by 5 bases and J by 8 bases, 13 bases remained unmatched.

This clone was seen just once. This chain joins TRBV6-1 and TRBJ2-5; the D call may be TRBD1 or TRBD2 (5 bases each). CDR3 length: 14 amino acids. The germline V and J ends were trimmed by 7 bases and 5 bases, with 17 bases remaining between them. CDR1 is MNHNS, CDR2 SASEGT, per germline. CDR3 region: CASTDLGVWETQYF. As DNA, the CDR3 is TGTGCCAGCACCGACTTGGGGGTCTGGGAGACCCAGTACTTC.

The chain's CDR3 is CASSLGFGLSEQFF. DNA for the CDR3: TGTGCCAGCAGCCTAGGGTTCGGTTTGAGTGAGCAGTTCTTC. The chain is built from TRBV27 and TRBJ2-1; D remains ambiguous. This CDR3 comprises 14 residues. Per the germline V gene, CDR1 is MNHEY and CDR2 is SMNVEV (reference sequence). V was trimmed by 6 bases and J by 9 bases, leaving 18 bases between them.

CDR3 DNA sequence: TGTGCCAGTAGTATCTTCAGTTTATCACGCCAAGAGACCCAGTACTTC. The encoded protein is CASSIFSLSRQETQYF. The V gene is TRBV19, the J gene TRBJ2-5; D not resolved. Germline V gene data show CDR1 as LNHDA and CDR2 as SQIVND (reference sequence). Trimming stripped 3 bases from V and 1 base from J, with 15 bases between. The CDR3 is 16 amino acids.

The chain links TRBV2 to TRBJ2-5; tentatively, D is TRBD1 (5 bases). V was pared by 7 bases and J by 5 bases, with 14 bases between. CDR3 length equals 13 residues. The germline gives CDR1 SNHLY, CDR2 FYNNEI. The CDR3, as DNA: TGTGCCAGCACCGAGGCAGGGCGGGAGACCCAGTACTTC. Its translation is CASTEAGRETQYF. Combining the CDR3 with reference TRBV2 and TRBJ2-5 gives the whole variable domain EPEVTQTPSHQVTQMGQEVILRCVPISNHLYFYWYRQILGQKVEFLVSFYNNEISEKSEIFDDQFSVERPDGSNFTLKIRSTKLEDSAMYFCASTEAGRETQYFGPGTRLLVL.

The chain couples TRBV11-2 to TRBJ2-3; D is perhaps TRBD2 (5 bases). Germline-derived CDR1 and CDR2 are SGHAT and FQNNGV. There are 16 residues in the CDR3. The V and J ends lost 3 bases and 3 bases respectively, with 16 bases between them. As DNA, the CDR3 is TGTGCCAGCAGCTTCTCATCGGGGTGGGGTACAGATACGCAGTATTTT. It encodes CASSFSSGWGTDTQYF.

The genes are TRBV2 and TRBJ2-3; possible D gene TRBD2, 7 bases. The CDR3 sequence is 15 residues long. Trimming took 7 bases from V and 2 from J, leaving 16 bases between them. Germline loops: CDR1 SNHLY, CDR2 FYNNEI. The CDR3 nucleotides are TGTGCCAGCATCCAAGAGGGGGGGGACACAGATACGCAGTATTTT. Translated, it gives CASIQEGGDTDTQYF. Full variable domain (remainder filled in from reference TRBV2 and TRBJ2-3): EPEVTQTPSHQVTQMGQEVILRCVPISNHLYFYWYRQILGQKVEFLVSFYNNEISEKSEIFDDQFSVERPDGSNFTLKIRSTKLEDSAMYFCASIQEGGDTDTQYFGPGTRLTVL.

This clone was detected only once. This chain uses TRBV4-1 with TRBJ2-1; either TRBD1 or TRBD2 may supply D (6 bases each). This CDR3 contains 13 residues. CDR1 and CDR2 (germline): MGHRA, YSYEKL. V lost 0 bases to trimming and J lost 9 bases, with 9 bases between them. CDR3 residues: CASSQDWGAEQFF. CDR3 nucleotides: TGCGCCAGCAGCCAAGATTGGGGGGCTGAGCAGTTCTTC.

This chain's CDR3 is CASSLGPETGGRFF. CDR3 bases: TGTGCCAGCAGCTTAGGGCCAGAGACAGGGGGCCGGTTCTTC. J is TRBJ2-1 and V is TRBV7-9, with TRBD1 matching over 10 bases. CDR3 length: 14 amino acids. Germline CDR1 is SEHNR and CDR2 is FQNEAQ (reference sequence). V shed 1 base and J 15 bases; nucleotides not matched to a gene: 9.

This clone was observed a single time. The rearrangement joins TRBV14 to TRBJ2-2; possible D gene TRBD2, 5 bases. Trimming took off 4 bases at V and 0 bases at J, with 15 bases between the two ends. The V gene's germline CDR1 is SGHDN and CDR2 FVKESK. CDR3 size: 17 residues. In DNA form, the CDR3 reads TGTGCCAGCAGCCTCCCAAGCGGTACCTCGAACACCGGGGAGCTGTTTTTT. Residues: CASSLPSGTSNTGELFF. Looking up the rest from reference TRBV14 and TRBJ2-2 gives the full variable domain: EAGVTQFPSHSVIEKGQTVTLRCDPISGHDNLYWYRRVMGKEIKFLLHFVKESKQDESGMPNNRFLAERTGGTYSTLKVQPAELEDSGVYFCASSLPSGTSNTGELFFGEGSRLTVL.

V usage is TRBV2 and J usage is TRBJ2-7, with 9 bases identical to TRBD2. CDR3 length: 14 amino acids. J was trimmed by 6 bases and V by 3 bases; bases with no gene match: 6. Per the germline V gene, CDR1 is SNHLY and CDR2 is FYNNEI. The DNA of the CDR3 is TGTGCCAGCAGTGATAGCGGGAGCCCGTCCGAGCAGTACTTC. This gives the protein CASSDSGSPSEQYF.

The chain combines TRBV5-4 with TRBJ2-3, with D hard to call. Trimming stripped 4 bases from V and 2 bases from J, with 5 bases between. The CDR3 has 12 residues. The V gene's germline CDR1 is SGHNT and CDR2 YYREEE (reference sequence). CDR3 in amino acids: CASSPDTDTQYF. CDR3 sequence (DNA): TGTGCCAGCAGCCCAGACACAGATACGCAGTATTTT.

The chain is built from TRBV4-1 and TRBJ2-3, with 7 bases aligning to TRBD2. This CDR3 is built from 16 residues. CDR1 is MGHRA, CDR2 YSYEKL, per germline. V lost 1 base and J lost 5; bases outside the gene matches: 9. In nucleotides, the CDR3 is TGCGCCAGCAGCCAAGTTTACGGGAGGATGCAAGATACGCAGTATTTT. Amino acids: CASSQVYGRMQDTQYF.

The CDR3 spells CASSQVSAPYEQYF. The CDR3 nucleotides read TGTGCCAGCAGCCAAGTTTCAGCTCCCTACGAGCAGTACTTC. The chain employs TRBV14 and TRBJ2-7; D ambiguous. CDR1 and CDR2 from the germline V gene are SGHDN and FVKESK. The CDR3 has 14 residues. Deletions cut 1 base from V and 2 bases from J, with 9 bases between. Based on the CDR3 plus reference TRBV14 and TRBJ2-7, the full variable domain is EAGVTQFPSHSVIEKGQTVTLRCDPISGHDNLYWYRRVMGKEIKFLLHFVKESKQDESGMPNNRFLAERTGGTYSTLKVQPAELEDSGVYFCASSQVSAPYEQYFGPGTRLTVT.